Reported below is one TCR beta chain. What it recognizes is unknown. This entry belongs to a study of shared clonotypes between healthy human individuals. TCRdb's table, derived via immunoSEQ multiplex PCR, lists solely in-frame clones and lacks some. The sample has roughly 2,500,000 clones, more than 85% seen once. Regarding the study as a whole: Rarefaction showed sorted-subset sequencing was incomplete despite large depth. For naive CD4 cells, approximately 4.8% of clonotypes were shared across a few donors.

Germline values: CDR1 MNHNS, CDR2 SASEGT. The CDR3 covers 15 residues. With 2 bases removed from V and 2 bases from J, the gap between germline ends came to 10 bases. The gene calls are TRBV6-1 and TRBJ2-1, with D possibly matching TRBD2 (5 bases). The sequenced sample consisted of naive CD4+ T cells from PBMCs. Subset in this sample: CD45RA+ positively selected. The TCR was taken from a young man in good health. Some clones in this sample may be carry-over from other donors' samples. The CDR3 region has the DNA TGTGCCAGCAGTGAAAGATACGGGACCTACAATGAGCAGTTCTTC. Amino acids: CASSERYGTYNEQFF.